These 17 T cell receptor beta chains came from one sample sequenced in a study of blood T cell repertoires in COVID-19. Assay used: immunoSEQ multiplex PCR; TCRdb lists only in-frame clones, some missing. The table lists hundreds of thousands of clones, 85% to 90% of them singletons, with about 4.2% in the top ten. The material sequenced was PBMCs or T cells enriched from blood (not recorded which). Receptors were obtained from a man under 40 who had recovered from COVID-19.

V gene TRBV19 combines with J gene TRBJ1-1, with 8 bases that match TRBD1. The CDR3 is made up of 13 amino acids. CDR1 is LNHDA, CDR2 SQIVND, per germline (reference sequence). V trimming: 6 bases; J trimming: 4 bases; junction bases outside the gene matches: 4. The CDR3 spells CASRTGEATEAFF. CDR3 coding DNA: TGTGCCAGTAGGACAGGGGAGGCCACTGAAGCTTTCTTT.

The chain employs TRBV5-1 and TRBJ1-1; no definite D call. Germline CDR1 and CDR2: SGHRS and YFSETQ. The CDR3 extends over 14 amino acids. Trimming took off 4 bases at V and 6 bases at J, with 16 bases between the two ends. CDR3 in DNA: TGCGCCAGCAGCCCCAATGCGGGTCTATCTGAAGCTTTCTTT. Amino acid sequence: CASSPNAGLSEAFF.

This chain connects TRBV14 to TRBJ2-3; D is possibly TRBD1 (6 bases). The CDR3 covers 15 residues. Trimming shortened V by 4 bases and J by 3 bases, and 14 bases separated the two germline ends. The germline V gene encodes CDR1 SGHDN and CDR2 FVKESK. This CDR3 is CASSLHRDGTDTQYF. CDR3 coding DNA: TGTGCCAGCAGCCTCCACAGGGACGGAACAGATACGCAGTATTTT.

The chain has TRBV11-2 and TRBJ2-7, with 7 bases that match TRBD2. The CDR3 is made up of 17 amino acids. CDR1 and CDR2 (germline): SGHAT, FQNNGV. Germline trimming cut 5 bases from V and 5 bases from J; bases unmatched to any gene: 18. CDR3 bases: TGTGCCAGCAGCCAGAGGGGCGGTGGCGGGGGATCCCACGAGCAGTACTTC. It encodes CASSQRGGGGGSHEQYF.

The chain couples TRBV19 to TRBJ1-3; D possibly corresponds to TRBD1 (6 bases). Germline V gene data show CDR1 as LNHDA and CDR2 as SQIVND (reference sequence). The ends were cut back, 7 bases at V and 1 base at J, with 20 bases in the middle. CDR3 length equals 17 residues. CDR3 residues: CASTRTGTPYSGNTIYF. CDR3 bases: TGTGCCAGTACCAGAACCGGGACACCTTATTCTGGAAACACCATATATTTT.

The DNA for the CDR3 is TGCGCCAGCAGGTTTAACGGACAGGGGAACTATGGCTACACCTTC. Protein sequence: CASRFNGQGNYGYTF. The chain uses TRBV5-1 and TRBJ1-2; 9 nucleotides align to TRBD1. The V gene end was trimmed by 5 bases and the J gene end by 2 bases; junction bases not matched to a gene: 7. CDR3 length: 15 amino acids. Germline CDR1 and CDR2: SGHRS and YFSETQ.

V and J are TRBV6-5 and TRBJ1-1, with TRBD1 matching 9 bases. Unmatched junction bases numbered 4, after V lost 5 bases and J lost 6 bases. This CDR3 has 13 residues. Per germline, CDR1 MNHEY and CDR2 SVGAGI. This chain's CDR3 is CASSQQGAAEAFF. In nucleotides, the CDR3 is TGTGCCAGCAGTCAACAGGGGGCGGCTGAAGCTTTCTTT.

The chain links TRBV30 to TRBJ1-1, with D possibly matching TRBD1 (6 bases). From germline, CDR1 is GTSNPN and CDR2 SVGIG (reference sequence). This CDR3 region has 13 residues. Between the trimmed V and J ends, which lost 7 bases and 0 bases, there was a span of 12 bases. The CDR3 protein is CASHREMNTEAFF. CDR3 bases: TGTGCCTCACACAGGGAGATGAACACTGAAGCTTTCTTT. The variable domain in full, with the rest retrieved from reference TRBV30 and TRBJ1-1, is SQTIHQWPATLVQPVGSPLSLECTVEGTSNPNLYWYRQAAGRGLQLLFYSVGIGQISSEVPQNLSASRPQDRQFILSSKKLLLSDSGFYLCASHREMNTEAFFGQGTRLTVV.

This clone has more than one count but fewer than ten. The CDR3 loop is CASSEIPGVNEQFF. The CDR3 coding sequence is TGTGCCAGCAGTGAAATACCGGGGGTAAATGAGCAGTTCTTC. The chain couples TRBV6-1 to TRBJ2-1, with D possibly being TRBD2 (6 bases). The CDR3 has 14 amino acids. The V end was cut by 2 bases, the J end by 7 bases, with 12 bases between. Germline V gene data show CDR1 as MNHNS and CDR2 as SASEGT.

This clone appeared a single time. The rearrangement joins TRBV27 to TRBJ2-1; TRBD1 aligns across 9 bases. Germline values: CDR1 MNHEY, CDR2 SMNVEV (reference sequence). V gave up 1 base and J gave up 8 bases; unmatched junction bases: 12. The CDR3 extends over 17 amino acids. In DNA, the CDR3 is TGTGCCAGCAGTTTATGGGGGGGACAGGGACGGTTTTATGAGCAGTTCTTC. Translation: CASSLWGGQGRFYEQFF.

The CDR3 region is CASSLTGTGRRKLFF. In DNA form, the CDR3 reads TGTGCCAGCAGCCTGACTGGGACAGGGAGAAGAAAACTGTTTTTT. This rearrangement joins TRBV5-4 to TRBJ1-4; 9 bases agree with TRBD1. With 4 bases clipped from V and 10 bases from J, the junction kept 11 bases outside the gene matches. Germline-derived CDR1 and CDR2 are SGHNT and YYREEE (reference sequence). The CDR3 runs 15 residues.

The chain recombines TRBV5-1 with TRBJ2-7; the D gene is possibly TRBD1 (6 bases). Germline CDR1 reads SGHRS; CDR2 reads YFSETQ. CDR3 size: 15 residues. V lost 0 bases to trimming and J lost 1 base, with 11 bases between them. In DNA, the CDR3 is TGCGCCAGCAGCTTGGGGGGGCTGGGTTCCTACGAGCAGTACTTC. Its protein product is CASSLGGLGSYEQYF.

The chain employs TRBV11-2 and TRBJ1-1; 10 bases line up with TRBD1. This CDR3 comprises 15 residues. The ends lost 4 bases at V and 2 bases at J; junction bases unmatched: 4. Germline-derived CDR1 and CDR2 are SGHAT and FQNNGV. The CDR3 sequence is CASSSDRGQNTEAFF. As DNA, the CDR3 is TGTGCCAGCAGCTCTGACAGGGGGCAAAACACTGAAGCTTTCTTT.

The chain employs TRBV19 and TRBJ2-7; weak D call: TRBD1 (7 bases). Per germline, CDR1 LNHDA and CDR2 SQIVND (reference sequence). The CDR3 has 17 residues. V was pared by 7 bases and J by 6 bases, with 28 bases between. The CDR3: CASTTAQGGGPRGEQYF. CDR3 bases: TGTGCCAGTACGACCGCTCAGGGGGGAGGTCCCCGTGGCGAGCAGTACTTC.

This chain links TRBV20-1 with TRBJ2-1; 13 nucleotides match TRBD2. The CDR3 is 13 amino acids. Germline CDR1 and CDR2: DFQATT and SNEGSKA (reference sequence). The V and J ends lost 3 bases and 14 bases, in that order; junction bases with no gene match: 7. In DNA, the CDR3 is TGCAGTGCTAGTGGGACTAGCGGGACCGTGGAGTTCTTC. Translated, it gives CSASGTSGTVEFF.

This chain connects TRBV10-1 to TRBJ1-4; D may be TRBD1 (5 bases). The V gene's germline CDR1 is WNHNN and CDR2 SYGVQD (reference sequence). This CDR3 has 14 amino acids. V lost 6 bases and J lost 4, with 12 bases in between. CDR3 loop: CASRSGPYNEKLFF. The CDR3 DNA is TGCGCCAGCAGGTCAGGGCCCTATAATGAAAAACTGTTTTTT.

The chain has TRBV28 and TRBJ2-2, with D possibly matching TRBD1 (5 bases). Trimming cost V 6 bases and J 1 base, with 9 bases left between them. Per the germline V gene, CDR1 is MDHEN and CDR2 is SYDVKM. The length of the CDR3 is 14 residues. The CDR3 DNA reads as TGTGCCAGCAGAACAACAGGGAACACCGGGGAGCTGTTTTTT. Its protein is CASRTTGNTGELFF.